This paragraph reports one TCR beta chain. Within the sample, other DNA sequences also encode this same CDR3. The data derive from a study of shared clonotypes between healthy human individuals. Method: immunoSEQ multiplex PCR; TCRdb's copy keeps in-frame clones and lacks some. The sample has some 2,000,000 clones, 85% to 95% seen once. What was sequenced was naive CD4+ T cells sorted from blood. This sample's subset: CD45RA+ positively selected. The TCR comes from a man younger than 30 in good health.

The CDR3, as DNA: TGCGCCAGCAGCCTTGGGTCCACCTACGAGCAGTACTTC. It encodes CASSLGSTYEQYF. V and J are TRBV5-1 and TRBJ2-7; D not certain. The CDR3 contains 13 residues. V lost 4 bases and J 2 bases, leaving 10 bases between the germline ends. Germline loops: CDR1 SGHRS, CDR2 YFSETQ.